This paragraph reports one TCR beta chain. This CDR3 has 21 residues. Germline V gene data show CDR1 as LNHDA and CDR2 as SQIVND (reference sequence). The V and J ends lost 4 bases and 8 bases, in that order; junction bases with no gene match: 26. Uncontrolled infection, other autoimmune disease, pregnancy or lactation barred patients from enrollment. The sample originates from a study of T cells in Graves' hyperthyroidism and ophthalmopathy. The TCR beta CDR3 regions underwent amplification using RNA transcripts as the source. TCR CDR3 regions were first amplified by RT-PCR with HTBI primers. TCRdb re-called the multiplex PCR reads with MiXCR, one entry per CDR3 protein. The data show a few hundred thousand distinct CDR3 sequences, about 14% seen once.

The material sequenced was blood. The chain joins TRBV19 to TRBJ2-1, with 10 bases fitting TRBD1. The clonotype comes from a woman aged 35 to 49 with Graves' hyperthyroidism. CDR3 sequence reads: CASSKPGQGREGARYFDEQFF. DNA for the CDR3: TGTGCCAGTAGTAAACCGGGACAGGGGCGAGAGGGCGCTCGGTATTTTGATGAGCAGTTCTTC.